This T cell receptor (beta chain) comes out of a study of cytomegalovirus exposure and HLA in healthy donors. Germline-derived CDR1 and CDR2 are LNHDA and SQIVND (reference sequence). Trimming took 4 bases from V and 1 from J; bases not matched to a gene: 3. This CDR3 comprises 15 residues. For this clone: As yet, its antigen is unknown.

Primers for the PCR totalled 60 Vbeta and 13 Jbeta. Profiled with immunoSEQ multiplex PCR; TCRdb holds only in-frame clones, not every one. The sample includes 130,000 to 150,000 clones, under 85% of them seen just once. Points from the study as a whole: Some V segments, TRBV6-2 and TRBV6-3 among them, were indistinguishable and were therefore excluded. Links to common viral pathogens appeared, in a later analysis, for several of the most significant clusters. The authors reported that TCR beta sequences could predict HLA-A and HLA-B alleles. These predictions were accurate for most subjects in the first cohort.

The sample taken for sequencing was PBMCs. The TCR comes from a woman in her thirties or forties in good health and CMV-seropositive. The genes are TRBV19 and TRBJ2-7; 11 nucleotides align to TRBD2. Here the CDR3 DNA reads TGTGCCAGTAGTACCCTAGCGGGGGGTTCCTACGAGCAGTACTTC. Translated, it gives CASSTLAGGSYEQYF.